This entry lists 6 T cell receptor beta chains sequenced from one sample in a study of blood T cell repertoires in COVID-19. Profiling relied on immunoSEQ multiplex PCR, and the TCRdb table lists in-frame clones only, not all of them. The sample includes a few hundred thousand clones, around nine tenths of them seen just once. The specimen sequenced was peripheral blood. These TCRs come from a human donor in a cohort sampled during active COVID-19.

This clone was seen once. The gene calls are TRBV5-1 and TRBJ1-1, with a weak D call TRBD1 (5 bases). Trimming stripped 4 bases from V and 1 base from J, with 11 bases between. In germline, CDR1 is SGHRS, CDR2 YFSETQ. The CDR3 contains 14 residues. CDR3: CASSAGRANTEAFF. The CDR3 bases are TGCGCCAGCAGCGCGGGACGGGCGAACACTGAAGCTTTCTTT.

The chain's CDR3 is CASSAGTKYNEQFF. In DNA, the CDR3 is TGTGCCAGCAGCGCCGGGACAAAATACAATGAGCAGTTCTTC. The chain carries TRBV7-3 and TRBJ2-1, with D maybe TRBD1 (6 bases). The CDR3 is 14 amino acids. CDR1 and CDR2 from the germline V gene are SGHTA and FQGTGA. V dropped 5 bases and J dropped 4 bases, with 12 bases sitting between them.

The chain is built from TRBV27 and TRBJ2-7; possibly TRBD2 for D (5 bases). This CDR3 contains 15 residues. Trimming took 9 bases from V and 2 from J, leaving 20 bases between them. Germline V gene sequence: CDR1 MNHEY, CDR2 SMNVEV (reference sequence). The CDR3 loop reads CARPLSRGIPYEQYF. CDR3 DNA sequence: TGTGCCAGGCCTCTAAGCCGGGGAATCCCCTACGAGCAGTACTTC.

The chain combines TRBV3-1 (or the pseudogene TRBV3-2) with TRBJ2-7; TRBD2 is a possible D gene (7 bases). The germline V and J ends were trimmed by 4 bases and 2 bases, with 15 bases remaining between them. The CDR3 length is 15 residues. CDR1 and CDR2 (germline): LGHDT, YNNKEL (reference sequence). In DNA form, the CDR3 reads TGTGCCAGCAGCCCCGAGGGGGGGGGAACCTACGAGCAGTACTTC. Residues: CASSPEGGGTYEQYF.

The CDR3 region is CASRQRGQGDLYGYTF. In DNA, the CDR3 is TGTGCCAGCAGGCAGAGGGGACAGGGCGACCTCTATGGCTACACCTTC. The genes are TRBV6-6 and TRBJ1-2; 9 bases are shared with TRBD1. The CDR3 spans 16 residues. The V and J ends lost 6 bases and 4 bases, in that order; junction bases with no gene match: 12. CDR1 MNHNY and CDR2 SVGAGI come from the germline V gene (reference sequence).

For the CDR3, the DNA is TGTGCCAGCAGCCCGGGACAGAGGAACACCGGGGAGCTGTTTTTT. This sequence encodes CASSPGQRNTGELFF. J is TRBJ2-2 and V is TRBV5-4; 7 nucleotides match TRBD1. The V and J ends lost 4 bases and 1 base, in that order; junction bases with no gene match: 4. From germline, CDR1 is SGHNT and CDR2 YYREEE (reference sequence). The CDR3 is 15 amino acids.